The 16 T cell receptor beta chains below were found in one sample sequenced in a study of T cell changes during pregnancy in multiple sclerosis (dated by TCRdb to between 2018 and 2021). Receptor amplification or capture employed the immunoSEQ multiplex PCR assay. This is the immuneACCESS table as TCRdb keeps it, with only in-frame sequences that have V and J called. A part of the clones is gone; compared with another copy, unresolved V genes explain less than half, and the rest is unexplained. Within this sample are some 93,000 clones, with 91% of them counted one time only. Jointly, the top ten make up more than 1.5% of the sample. This specimen consisted of peripheral blood, obtained after pregnancy. Every receptor here comes from a female donor in good health, enrolled as a control in a pregnancy study.

The genes are TRBV7-3 and TRBJ2-2; no clear D. V gave up 4 bases and J gave up 2 bases, with 14 bases separating them. CDR1 and CDR2 (germline): SGHTA, FQGTGA. The CDR3 has 16 residues. CDR3 protein: CASSSYLPSNTGELFF. CDR3 nucleotide sequence: TGTGCCAGCAGCTCCTATCTACCTAGTAACACCGGGGAGCTGTTTTTT.

This clone was seen a few times. This rearrangement joins TRBV7-6 to TRBJ1-1; 8 bases fit TRBD1. CDR1 and CDR2 (germline): SGHVS, FNYEAQ. The CDR3 sequence is 13 residues long. V dropped 5 bases and J dropped 6; count of bases not matched to a gene: 5. The CDR3 region is CASSPSGGPEAFF. The CDR3 bases are TGTGCCAGCAGCCCCTCAGGGGGCCCTGAAGCTTTCTTT.

This chain uses TRBV6-1 with TRBJ2-7; D is uncertain. CDR1 and CDR2 from the germline V gene are MNHNS and SASEGT. The CDR3 is 11 amino acids. The V end lost 2 bases, the J end lost 4 bases, and 3 bases lay between the germline ends. CDR3 DNA: TGTGCCAGCAGTGAACAGTACGAGCAGTACTTC. Its protein product is CASSEQYEQYF.

This chain uses TRBV9 with TRBJ2-2, with TRBD2 as a possible D gene (6 bases). The CDR3 totals 15 residues. Germline-derived CDR1 and CDR2 are SGDLS and YYNGEE. Trimming shortened V by 0 bases and J by 7 bases, and 13 bases separated the two germline ends. In DNA, the CDR3 is TGTGCCAGCAGCGTAGACGGGGGACGTGGCGGGGAGCTGTTTTTT. Protein sequence: CASSVDGGRGGELFF.

The rearrangement joins TRBV10-3 to TRBJ1-1; D possibly corresponds to TRBD1 (6 bases). The V gene lost 3 bases and the J gene lost 2 bases, with 10 bases spanning the gap. The CDR3 runs 14 residues. Germline CDR1 ENHRY, CDR2 SYGVKD. The DNA of the CDR3 is TGTGCCATCAGTGAAAGGACAGCTAACACTGAAGCTTTCTTT. Encoded protein: CAISERTANTEAFF.

This clone was seen only once. The CDR3: CASSSLGGETQYF. The CDR3 nucleotides read TGTGCCAGCAGTTCCCTAGGGGGAGAGACCCAGTACTTC. The chain carries TRBV7-3 and TRBJ2-5; possible D gene TRBD1, 6 bases. CDR1 SGHTA and CDR2 FQGTGA come from the germline V gene. V lost 6 bases and J lost 4, with 12 bases in between. The CDR3 contains 13 residues.

The V and J genes are TRBV6-5 and TRBJ2-1, with TRBD1 as a possible D gene (5 bases). The CDR3 contains 13 residues. Looked up from germline, CDR1 is MNHEY and CDR2 is SVGAGI. Trimming stripped 8 bases from V and 5 bases from J, with 13 bases between. The CDR3 loop is CASRQWGNNEQFF. The CDR3 DNA reads as TGTGCCAGCCGACAGTGGGGCAACAATGAGCAGTTCTTC.

This clone was seen only once. V and J are TRBV27 and TRBJ1-2; D is ambiguous. CDR1 and CDR2 from the germline V gene are MNHEY and SMNVEV (reference sequence). The ends were cut back, 2 bases at V and 1 base at J, with 14 bases in the middle. The CDR3 is 16 residues long. CDR3 residues: CASSLGPGGNNYGYTF. CDR3 sequence (DNA): TGTGCCAGCAGTTTAGGTCCTGGAGGGAATAACTATGGCTACACCTTC.

V is TRBV6-1 and J is TRBJ2-3, with 7 bases fitting TRBD2. Germline CDR1 and CDR2: MNHNS and SASEGT. J was trimmed by 0 bases and V by 9 bases; bases with no gene match: 6. The CDR3 is made up of 14 amino acids. CDR3 amino acids: CASGPGGSTDTQYF. The CDR3 DNA follows: TGTGCCAGTGGACCGGGAGGTAGCACAGATACGCAGTATTTT.

This chain connects TRBV30 to TRBJ1-3; D perhaps matches TRBD1 (5 bases). CDR3 length: 13 amino acids. Trimming left V 5 bases short and J 8 bases short, with 16 bases between. Looked up from germline, CDR1 is GTSNPN and CDR2 is SVGIG (reference sequence). The CDR3 DNA follows: TGTGCCTGGGGAGATAATCCGGGGGACACCATATATTTT. This sequence encodes CAWGDNPGDTIYF. The full variable domain, in which reference TRBV30 and TRBJ1-3 provide the parts outside the CDR3, is SQTIHQWPATLVQPVGSPLSLECTVEGTSNPNLYWYRQAAGRGLQLLFYSVGIGQISSEVPQNLSASRPQDRQFILSSKKLLLSDSGFYLCAWGDNPGDTIYFGEGSWLTVV.

This clone was counted a single time. CDR3 residues: CASSQDPTGGFRHGYTF. Here the CDR3 DNA reads TGTGCCAGCAGCCAAGACCCTACAGGGGGATTTCGGCATGGCTACACCTTC. The V and J genes are TRBV4-2 and TRBJ1-2, with 8 nucleotides matching TRBD1. CDR1 and CDR2 (germline): LGHNA, YNFKEQ. The CDR3 loop spans 17 amino acids. Trimming at V came to 0 bases and at J to 6 bases, leaving 12 bases not matched to a gene.

The V gene is TRBV4-1, the J gene TRBJ1-1, with 7 nucleotides matching TRBD1. The germline gives CDR1 MGHRA, CDR2 YSYEKL. The CDR3 has 14 amino acids. Trimming removed 4 bases from V and 4 bases from J; junction bases left unmatched: 6. CDR3 in amino acids: CASSPTGLGTEAFF. Here the CDR3 DNA reads TGCGCCAGCAGCCCGACAGGGTTGGGCACTGAAGCTTTCTTT.

CDR3 sequence (DNA): TGTGCCAGCAGCCCAAGCGGGGCGGACACAGATACGCAGTATTTT. This sequence encodes CASSPSGADTDTQYF. V and J are TRBV7-9 and TRBJ2-3; TRBD2 matches 7 bases. Trimming at V came to 5 bases and at J to 2 bases, leaving 7 bases not matched to a gene. Germline loops: CDR1 SEHNR, CDR2 FQNEAQ (reference sequence). This CDR3 contains 15 residues.

A single count supports this clone. The rearrangement uses TRBV7-3 and TRBJ2-3, with 10 bases fitting TRBD1. The CDR3 contains 15 residues. The germline V gene encodes CDR1 SGHTA and CDR2 FQGTGA. V gave up 5 bases and J gave up 14 bases; unmatched junction bases: 16. Here the CDR3 reads CASSRSPEDRGNWYF. For the CDR3, the DNA is TGTGCCAGCAGCCGATCGCCAGAGGACAGGGGGAATTGGTATTTT.

This sequence joins TRBV16 and TRBJ2-7; D is undetermined. Germline CDR1 KGHSY, CDR2 FQNENV. The CDR3 contains 12 residues. Between the trimmed V and J ends, which lost 4 bases and 2 bases, there was a span of 6 bases. CDR3 sequence reads: CASSPGAYEQYF. In nucleotides, the CDR3 is TGTGCCAGCAGCCCGGGTGCCTACGAGCAGTACTTC.

The chain combines TRBV11-2 with TRBJ2-3; 8 nucleotides match TRBD2. Per the germline V gene, CDR1 is SGHAT and CDR2 is FQNNGV. CDR3 length equals 14 residues. With V trimmed by 3 bases and J by 2 bases, 1 base remained unmatched. The CDR3 region has the DNA TGTGCCAGCAGCTTTAGCGGGGCCACAGATACGCAGTATTTT. Translation: CASSFSGATDTQYF.